The 13 T cell receptor beta chains presented below share a single source sample, sequenced in a study of CD8+CD57+ T cells in acquired aplastic anemia. Genomic DNA provided the template from which TCR beta VDJ and CDR3 profiles were obtained. TCRdb analysed the reads with MiXCR anew, one entry per CDR3 protein. The sample consists of roughly 180,000 distinct CDR3 sequences, 45% to 50% of them appearing once. Sequences were obtained from sorted CD4+, CD8+, or CD8+CD57+ T cells (not recorded which) from PBMCs. The source is a human donor in good health.

Turning to this clonotype: One end of the junction varies from germline; a read error may be responsible. The chain employs TRBV18 and TRBJ1-1; no firm D call. This CDR3 region has 14 residues. Germline V gene sequence: CDR1 KGHSH, CDR2 LQKENI. The CDR3 nucleotides read TGTGCCAGCTCACCACTAGGAGTAAACACTGAAGCTGTCTTT. The encoded protein is CASSPLGVNTEAVF. The variable domain in full, completed from reference TRBV18 and TRBJ1-1, reads NAGVMQNPRHLVRRRGQEARLRCSPMKGHSHVYWYRQLPEEGLKFMVYLQKENIIDESGMPKERFSAEFPKEGPSILRIQQVVRGDSAAYFCASSPLGVNTEAVFGQGTRLTVV.

Many counts were recorded for this clonotype. The J gene is TRBJ2-1, the V gene TRBV7-9, with 10 bases that match TRBD2. The CDR3 has 17 residues. Looked up from germline, CDR1 is SEHNR and CDR2 is FQNEAQ (reference sequence). J lost 4 bases, V lost 5 bases, and 11 bases had no gene match. In DNA, the CDR3 is TGTGCCAGCAGCCCGCAATCTAGCGGGAGTAGTTACAATGAGCAGTTCTTC. Encoded protein: CASSPQSSGSSYNEQFF. The full variable domain, completed using reference TRBV7-9 and TRBJ2-1, is DTGVSQNPRHKITKRGQNVTFRCDPISEHNRLYWYRQTLGQGPEFLTYFQNEAQLEKSRLLSDRFSAERPKGSFSTLEIQRTEQGDSAMYLCASSPQSSGSSYNEQFFGPGTRLTVL.

In its sample, this clonotype was seen a few times. For the CDR3, the DNA is TGTGCCAGCAGGCTTTTCTCCTACGAGCAGTACTTC. It yields the protein CASRLFSYEQYF. V is TRBV2 and J is TRBJ2-7; no clear D gene. The germline V and J ends were trimmed by 6 bases and 0 bases, with 6 bases remaining between them. Germline assignment: CDR1 SNHLY and CDR2 FYNNEI. The CDR3 is 12 residues long. Full variable domain (outside the CDR3, taken from reference TRBV2 and TRBJ2-7): EPEVTQTPSHQVTQMGQEVILRCVPISNHLYFYWYRQILGQKVEFLVSFYNNEISEKSEIFDDQFSVERPDGSNFTLKIRSTKLEDSAMYFCASRLFSYEQYFGPGTRLTVT.

A remark on this clonotype: The junction shows a germline mismatch at one end, possibly a read error. The chain couples TRBV7-3 to TRBJ1-1; tentative D call: TRBD1 (5 bases). This CDR3 contains 14 residues. Germline loops: CDR1 SGHTA, CDR2 FQGTGA. DNA of the CDR3: TGTGCCAGCAGCTTAAAGGGGTCGAGAACTGAAGCCTTCTTT. Amino acids: CASSLKGSRTEAFF. Full variable domain (remainder filled in from reference TRBV7-3 and TRBJ1-1): GAGVSQTPSNKVTEKGKYVELRCDPISGHTALYWYRQSLGQGPEFLIYFQGTGAADDSGLPNDRFFAVRPEGSVSTLKIQRTERGDSAVYLCASSLKGSRTEAFFGQGTRLTVV.

A single count supports this clonotype. The V call is TRBV20-1, the J call TRBJ1-2; 8 bases line up with TRBD1. V gave up 2 bases and J gave up 7 bases; unmatched junction bases: 12. CDR1 DFQATT and CDR2 SNEGSKA come from the germline V gene (reference sequence). This CDR3 is 15 amino acids long. For the CDR3, the DNA is TGCAGTGCTAGACCGGGACAGGAAGGATCGCGTGGCTACACCTTC. Translating it yields CSARPGQEGSRGYTF.

Concerning this clonotype itself: This CDR3 fails to terminate in the conserved phenylalanine or tryptophan, so it likely reflects a read error. This rearrangement joins TRBV28 to TRBJ1-1, with 8 bases that match TRBD1. The CDR3 is 14 residues long. The junction had 7 bases not matched to a gene; V was cut back by 6 bases and J by 4 bases. Per the germline V gene, CDR1 is MDHEN and CDR2 is SYDVKM. The CDR3 sequence: CASRPGGPRTEAFL. CDR3 coding DNA: TGTGCCAGCAGACCAGGGGGCCCCCGCACTGAAGCTTTCCTT.

This clonotype was observed at least ten times. This chain joins TRBV9 and TRBJ2-5; D perhaps matches TRBD2 (5 bases). Germline-derived CDR1 and CDR2 are SGDLS and YYNGEE. V lost 7 bases, J lost 2 bases, and 12 bases lay in between. CDR3 size: 13 residues. CDR3 region: CASQGSRQETQYF. The CDR3 DNA sequence: TGTGCCAGCCAAGGGAGTAGGCAAGAGACCCAGTACTTC.

This clonotype was seen at least ten times. The rearrangement uses TRBV2 and TRBJ1-6; maybe TRBD1 (6 bases). Trimming cost V 4 bases and J 10 bases, with 14 bases left between them. This CDR3 has 14 residues. Germline CDR1 SNHLY, CDR2 FYNNEI. CDR3 loop: CASSVGTPPSPLHF. The CDR3 DNA follows: TGTGCCAGCAGTGTCGGGACACCGCCCTCACCCCTCCACTTT.

This chain uses TRBV10-1 with TRBJ2-2; a weak D match, TRBD2 (5 bases). Between the trimmed V and J ends, which lost 0 bases and 0 bases, there was a span of 8 bases. The germline CDR1 and CDR2 sequences are WNHNN and SYGVQD (reference sequence). The length of the CDR3 is 16 residues. The CDR3 spells CASSESGASNTGELFF. The CDR3 bases are TGCGCCAGCAGTGAGTCGGGAGCTTCGAACACCGGGGAGCTGTTTTTT.

This clonotype was observed a few times. This may arise from a read error, as a much more abundant clone is one base away. This chain joins TRBV11-2 and TRBJ1-2; 9 bases fit TRBD1. The junction had 11 bases not matched to a gene; V was cut back by 3 bases and J by 3 bases. The CDR3 sequence is 17 residues long. Germline V lookup: CDR1 SGHAT, CDR2 FQNNGV. The CDR3 region is CASSLRTGARSHYGYTF. For the CDR3, the DNA is TGTGCCAGCAGCTTGAGGACAGGGGCTCGATCTCACTATGGCTACACCTTC.

Regarding this clonotype: A much larger clone lies a single base off, so this may be a read error. This chain joins TRBV12-3 or TRBV12-4 and TRBJ2-2; D uncertain. V dropped 8 bases and J dropped 0 bases, with 13 bases sitting between them. The CDR3 runs to 15 residues. The CDR3 nucleotides read TGTGCCAGCGGCCGCAGTGTTACGAACACCGGGGAGCTGTTTTTT. Its protein is CASGRSVTNTGELFF.

This clonotype was recorded only once. The CDR3 loop is CASSQHRLAPNEQYF. For the CDR3, the DNA is TGCGCCAGCAGCCAGCATCGACTAGCCCCCAACGAGCAGTACTTC. The chain is built from TRBV4-1 and TRBJ2-7, with 7 bases identical to TRBD2. CDR1 is MGHRA, CDR2 YSYEKL, per germline. The CDR3 consists of 15 residues. V lost 3 bases, J lost 5 bases, and 10 bases stayed unmatched.

This clonotype showed up many times. The chain combines TRBV20-1 with TRBJ1-2, with a weak D call TRBD1 (6 bases). The CDR3 totals 14 residues. The V gene lost 6 bases and the J gene lost 5 bases, with 19 bases spanning the gap. Germline CDR1 is DFQATT and CDR2 is SNEGSKA (reference sequence). The CDR3 protein is CSAGGGPDLYGYTF. The CDR3, as DNA: TGCAGTGCGGGAGGGGGGCCGGACTTATATGGCTACACCTTC.